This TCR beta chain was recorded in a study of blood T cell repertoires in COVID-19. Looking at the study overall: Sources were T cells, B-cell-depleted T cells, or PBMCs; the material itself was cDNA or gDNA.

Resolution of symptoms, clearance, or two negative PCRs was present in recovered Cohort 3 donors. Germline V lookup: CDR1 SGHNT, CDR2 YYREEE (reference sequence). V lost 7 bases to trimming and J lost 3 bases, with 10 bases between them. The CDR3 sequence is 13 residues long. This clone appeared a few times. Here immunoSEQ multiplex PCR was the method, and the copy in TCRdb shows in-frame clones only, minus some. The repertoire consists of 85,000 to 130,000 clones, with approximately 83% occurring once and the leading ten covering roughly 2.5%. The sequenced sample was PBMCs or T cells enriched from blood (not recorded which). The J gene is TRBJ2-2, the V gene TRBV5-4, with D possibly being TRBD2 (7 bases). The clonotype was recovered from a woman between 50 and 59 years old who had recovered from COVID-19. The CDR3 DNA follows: TGTGCCAGCGGGGGGGCGTACACCGGGGAGCTGTTTTTT. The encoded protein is CASGGAYTGELFF.